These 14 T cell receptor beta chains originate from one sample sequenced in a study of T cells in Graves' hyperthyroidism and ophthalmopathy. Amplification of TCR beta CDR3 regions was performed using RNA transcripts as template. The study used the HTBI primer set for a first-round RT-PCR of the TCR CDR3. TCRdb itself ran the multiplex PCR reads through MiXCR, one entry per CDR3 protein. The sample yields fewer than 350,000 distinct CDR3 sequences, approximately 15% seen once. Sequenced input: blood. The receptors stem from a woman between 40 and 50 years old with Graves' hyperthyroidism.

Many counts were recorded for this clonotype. The CDR3, as DNA: TGTGCCAGCAGCGACAGGGCACGCAATCAGCCCCAGCATTTT. Translation: CASSDRARNQPQHF. The chain has TRBV11-2 and TRBJ1-5; 7 bases are shared with TRBD1. CDR1 and CDR2 from the germline V gene are SGHAT and FQNNGV. V lost 5 bases, J lost 2 bases, and 3 bases stayed unmatched. The CDR3 covers 14 residues.

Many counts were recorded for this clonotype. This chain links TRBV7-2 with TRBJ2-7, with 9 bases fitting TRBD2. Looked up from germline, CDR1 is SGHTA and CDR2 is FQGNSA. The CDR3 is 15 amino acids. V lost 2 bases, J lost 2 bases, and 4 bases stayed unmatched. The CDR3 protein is CASSLIRLAAYEQYF. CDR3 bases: TGTGCCAGCAGCTTAATTCGACTAGCGGCCTACGAGCAGTACTTC.

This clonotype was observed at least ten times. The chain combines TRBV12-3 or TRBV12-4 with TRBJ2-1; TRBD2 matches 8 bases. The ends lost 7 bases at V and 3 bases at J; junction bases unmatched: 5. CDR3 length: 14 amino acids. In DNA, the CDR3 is TGTGCCAGCATCCTTAGCGGGAACTACAATGAGCAGTTCTTC. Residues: CASILSGNYNEQFF.

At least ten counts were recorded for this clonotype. The CDR3 loop reads CASDSVSSGFQQYF. In DNA, the CDR3 is TGTGCCAGCGACTCAGTGTCTAGCGGCTTCCAGCAGTACTTC. This sequence joins TRBV2 and TRBJ2-7; 7 nucleotides agree with TRBD2. CDR3 length: 14 residues. The V gene end was trimmed by 8 bases and the J gene end by 8 bases; junction bases not matched to a gene: 15. Germline V lookup: CDR1 SNHLY, CDR2 FYNNEI.

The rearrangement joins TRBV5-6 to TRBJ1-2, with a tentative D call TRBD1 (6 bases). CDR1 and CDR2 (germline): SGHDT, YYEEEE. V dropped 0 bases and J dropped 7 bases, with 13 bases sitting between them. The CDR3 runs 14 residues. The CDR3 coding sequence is TGTGCCAGCAGCTTGGGGACAGTGTCGAGTGGCTACACCTTC. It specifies CASSLGTVSSGYTF.

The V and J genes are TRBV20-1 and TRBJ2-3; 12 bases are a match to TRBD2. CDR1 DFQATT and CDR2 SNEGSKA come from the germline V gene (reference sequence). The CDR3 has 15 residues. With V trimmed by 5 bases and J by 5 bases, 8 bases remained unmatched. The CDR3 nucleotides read TGCAGTGCTGAGGGGGAGACTAGCGGGAGAGATACGCAGTATTTT. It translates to CSAEGETSGRDTQYF.

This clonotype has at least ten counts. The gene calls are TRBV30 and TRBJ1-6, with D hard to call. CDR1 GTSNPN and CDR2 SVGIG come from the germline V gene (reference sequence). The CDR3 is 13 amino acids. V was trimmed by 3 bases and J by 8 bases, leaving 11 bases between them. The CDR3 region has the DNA TGTGCCTGGAGGTGGAGGGAGGATTCACCCCTCCACTTT. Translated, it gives CAWRWREDSPLHF.

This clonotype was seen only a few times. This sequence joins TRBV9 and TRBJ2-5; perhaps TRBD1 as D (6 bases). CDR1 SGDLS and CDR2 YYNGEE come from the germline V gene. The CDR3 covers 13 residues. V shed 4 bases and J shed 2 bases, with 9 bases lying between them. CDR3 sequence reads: CASSNTGQETQYF. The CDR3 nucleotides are TGTGCCAGCAGCAATACAGGGCAAGAGACCCAGTACTTC.

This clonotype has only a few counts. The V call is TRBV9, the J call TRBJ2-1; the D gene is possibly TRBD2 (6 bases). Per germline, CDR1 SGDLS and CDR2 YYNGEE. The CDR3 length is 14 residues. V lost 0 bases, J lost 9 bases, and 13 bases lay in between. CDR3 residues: CASSVAGGTGEQFF. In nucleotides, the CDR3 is TGTGCCAGCAGCGTAGCTGGGGGGACGGGTGAGCAGTTCTTC.

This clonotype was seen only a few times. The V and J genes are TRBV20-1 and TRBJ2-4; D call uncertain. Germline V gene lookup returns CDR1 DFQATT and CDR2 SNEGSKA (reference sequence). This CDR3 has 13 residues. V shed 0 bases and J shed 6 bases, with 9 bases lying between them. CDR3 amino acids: CSARDISRNIQYF. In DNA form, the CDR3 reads TGCAGTGCTAGAGATATTAGCCGAAACATTCAGTACTTC.

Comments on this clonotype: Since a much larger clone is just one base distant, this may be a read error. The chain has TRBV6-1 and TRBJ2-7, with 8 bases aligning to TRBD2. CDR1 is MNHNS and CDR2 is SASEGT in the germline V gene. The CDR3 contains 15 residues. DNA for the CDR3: TGTGCCAGCAGTGACGAGGCTAGCGGGTCCTACGAGCAGGACTTC. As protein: CASSDEASGSYEQDF.

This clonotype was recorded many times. The CDR3 sequence is CASSPGDYNEQFF. CDR3 sequence (DNA): TGTGCCAGCTCACCGGGCGATTACAATGAGCAGTTCTTC. The chain recombines TRBV18 with TRBJ2-1; no clear D. Germline loops: CDR1 KGHSH, CDR2 LQKENI. The CDR3 runs to 13 residues. V lost 3 bases and J 4 bases, leaving 7 bases between the germline ends. The full variable domain, completed using reference TRBV18 and TRBJ2-1, is NAGVMQNPRHLVRRRGQEARLRCSPMKGHSHVYWYRQLPEEGLKFMVYLQKENIIDESGMPKERFSAEFPKEGPSILRIQQVVRGDSAAYFCASSPGDYNEQFFGPGTRLTVL.

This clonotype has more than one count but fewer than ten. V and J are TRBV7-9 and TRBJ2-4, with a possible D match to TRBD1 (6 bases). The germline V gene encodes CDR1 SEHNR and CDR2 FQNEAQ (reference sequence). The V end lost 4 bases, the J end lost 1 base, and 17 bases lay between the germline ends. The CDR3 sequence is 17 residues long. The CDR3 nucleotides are TGTGCCAGCAGCTCAAACAGGGTCGGCTGGGCCAAAAACATTCAGTACTTC. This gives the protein CASSSNRVGWAKNIQYF.

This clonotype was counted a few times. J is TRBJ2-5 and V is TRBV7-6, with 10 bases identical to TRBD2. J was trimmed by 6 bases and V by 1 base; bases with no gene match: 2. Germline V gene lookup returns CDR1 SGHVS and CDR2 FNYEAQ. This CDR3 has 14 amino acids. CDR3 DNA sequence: TGTGCCAGCAGCTTAGAACTAGCGGGAAAGACCCAGTACTTC. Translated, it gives CASSLELAGKTQYF.